Shown below are 21 T cell receptor beta chains from a single sample sequenced in a study of T cell repertoires in cytomegalovirus infection. TCRdb analysed the reads with MiXCR anew, one entry per CDR3 protein. In the table there are hundreds of thousands of distinct CDR3 sequences, around a third of which are singletons. Their cognate antigens are unknown. The sequenced sample was cultured CD8+ T cells from PBMCs, obtained from culture after CMV antigen stimulation. The origin of the receptors is a human donor in good health (CMV status not recorded). Some clones in this sample may be carry-over from other donors' samples.

The chain carries TRBV7-2 and TRBJ2-3; D remains unclear. V shed 5 bases and J shed 4 bases, with 10 bases lying between them. The CDR3 has 13 amino acids. Germline assignment: CDR1 SGHTA and CDR2 FQGNSA. In DNA form, the CDR3 reads TGTGCCAGCAGCGCGTGGTCCCCAGATACGCAGTATTTT. Encoded protein: CASSAWSPDTQYF.

This clonotype showed up just a few times. The CDR3 loop is CASSPGGIGVGELFF. In DNA, the CDR3 is TGTGCCAGCAGCCCAGGTGGGATCGGGGTCGGGGAGCTGTTTTTT. The rearrangement uses TRBV7-6 and TRBJ2-2, with D tentatively TRBD2 (5 bases). The V gene's germline CDR1 is SGHVS and CDR2 FNYEAQ. CDR3 size: 15 residues. V lost 5 bases and J lost 7, with 17 bases in between.

The chain has TRBV29-1 and TRBJ2-3; 7 nucleotides match TRBD2. Germline loops: CDR1 SQVTM, CDR2 ANQGSEA. The CDR3 covers 13 residues. The V segment lost 4 bases and the J segment 2 bases; nucleotides outside the gene matches: 3. CDR3 residues: CSVAGGVTDTQYF. In nucleotides, the CDR3 is TGCAGCGTTGCTGGGGGGGTCACAGATACGCAGTATTTT.

V gene TRBV6-1 combines with J gene TRBJ1-2; D call uncertain. The germline V gene has CDR1 MNHNS and CDR2 SASEGT. V was pared by 3 bases and J by 3 bases, with 5 bases between. CDR3 length: 12 amino acids. The DNA of the CDR3 is TGTGCCAGCAGTGACAGCGACTATGGCTACACCTTC. Its protein product is CASSDSDYGYTF.

CDR3 protein: CASREQGRGYIQYF. The DNA for the CDR3 is TGTGCCAGCAGGGAACAGGGGCGGGGATACATTCAGTACTTC. The chain recombines TRBV7-2 with TRBJ2-4, with D possibly TRBD1 on 7 matching bases. The ends were cut back, 6 bases at V and 8 bases at J, with 17 bases in the middle. The CDR3 loop spans 14 amino acids. CDR1 and CDR2 from the germline V gene are SGHTA and FQGNSA. Variable domain in full (rest from reference TRBV7-2 and TRBJ2-4): GAGVSQSPSNKVTEKGKDVELRCDPISGHTALYWYRQSLGQGLEFLIYFQGNSAPDKSGLPSDRFSAERTGGSVSTLTIQRTQQEDSAVYLCASREQGRGYIQYFGAGTRLSVL.

The chain's CDR3 is CASSGSGENTEAFF. Here the CDR3 DNA reads TGTGCCAGCAGCGGGTCAGGGGAAAACACTGAAGCTTTCTTT. The chain is built from TRBV9 and TRBJ1-1, with a tentative D call TRBD1 (6 bases). Trimming took off 3 bases at V and 2 bases at J, with 11 bases between the two ends. Germline CDR1 reads SGDLS; CDR2 reads YYNGEE. The CDR3 is 14 amino acids.

CDR3 coding DNA: TGTGCCAGCAGCTTGGGGGGGGCACTCGGTTTTTACAATCAGCCCCAGCATTTT. Its translation is CASSLGGALGFYNQPQHF. V usage is TRBV7-8 and J usage is TRBJ1-5; D may be TRBD1 (6 bases). Germline assignment: CDR1 SGHVS and CDR2 FQNEAQ. The CDR3 totals 18 residues. V gave up 3 bases and J gave up 3 bases, with 21 bases separating them.

This clonotype was detected a few times. The genes are TRBV6-2 or TRBV6-3 and TRBJ2-2; the D is unclear. The V end was cut by 5 bases, the J end by 1 base, with 11 bases between. The CDR3 is made up of 15 amino acids. Germline V CDR1 and CDR2: MNHEY, SVGEGT. CDR3 coding DNA: TGTGCCAGCAGTGGGGTTGACTGGAACACCGGGGAGCTGTTTTTT. Translating it yields CASSGVDWNTGELFF.

This chain joins TRBV2 and TRBJ1-3; D is unclear. Germline V gives CDR1 SNHLY, CDR2 FYNNEI. The CDR3 is 14 residues long. V was clipped by 11 bases and J by 0 bases, with 14 bases between them. In DNA form, the CDR3 reads TGTGCCTCTCTAGCCAGGAACTCTGGAAACACCATATATTTT. Residues: CASLARNSGNTIYF.

V is TRBV27 and J is TRBJ2-2; no clear D gene. Looked up from germline, CDR1 is MNHEY and CDR2 is SMNVEV (reference sequence). The CDR3 length is 14 residues. V was shortened by 6 bases and J by 6 bases, with 14 bases between the two germline ends. The CDR3 sequence is CASSPGRLAGELFF. The CDR3 DNA reads as TGTGCCAGCAGCCCAGGAAGGCTGGCCGGGGAGCTGTTTTTT.

This clonotype was counted a few times. Written as DNA, the CDR3 is TGTGCCAGCAGTGAATACGAGGGGCTCCCCGAAGAGACCCAGTACTTC. Translating gives CASSEYEGLPEETQYF. The chain joins TRBV25-1 to TRBJ2-5; possibly TRBD1 or TRBD2 for D (5 bases each). CDR3 length: 16 residues. Germline CDR1 MGHDK, CDR2 SYGVNS. Trimming left V 0 bases short and J 3 bases short, with 14 bases between.

Only a few counts were recorded for this clonotype. The chain links TRBV5-1 to TRBJ2-7, with D possibly called TRBD1 or TRBD2 (5 bases each). The CDR3 extends over 13 amino acids. Germline lookup yields CDR1 SGHRS and CDR2 YFSETQ. Trimming took 4 bases from V and 9 from J, leaving 17 bases between them. CDR3: CASSREDGQVQYF. CDR3 coding DNA: TGCGCCAGCAGCCGGGAAGACGGACAAGTGCAGTACTTC. Supplemented by reference TRBV5-1 and TRBJ2-7, the full variable domain reads KAGVTQTPRYLIKTRGQQVTLSCSPISGHRSVSWYQQTPGQGLQFLFEYFSETQRNKGNFPGRFSGRQFSNSRSEMNVSTLELGDSALYLCASSREDGQVQYFGPGTRLTVT.

V and J are TRBV7-9 and TRBJ1-2; D not resolved. The germline V gene has CDR1 SEHNR and CDR2 FQNEAQ (reference sequence). The V gene lost 5 bases and the J gene lost 2 bases, with 18 bases spanning the gap. The CDR3 contains 16 residues. The CDR3 region has the DNA TGTGCCAGCAGCCTAAGAAGTCACGAGTTAAACTATGGCTACACCTTC. As protein: CASSLRSHELNYGYTF.

The V gene is TRBV4-1, the J gene TRBJ1-1; D is ambiguous. CDR3 length: 15 amino acids. CDR1 MGHRA and CDR2 YSYEKL come from the germline V gene. Trimming left V 5 bases short and J 0 bases short, with 13 bases between. For the CDR3, the DNA is TGCGCCAGCAGCGCCCGGGTCGGAATGAACACTGAAGCTTTCTTT. It is translated as CASSARVGMNTEAFF.

This clonotype was counted only a few times. The chain is built from TRBV6-1 and TRBJ1-5; no reliable D call. Germline V gene data show CDR1 as MNHNS and CDR2 as SASEGT. V was pared by 2 bases and J by 4 bases, with 12 bases between. The CDR3 extends over 15 amino acids. Here the CDR3 DNA reads TGTGCCAGCAGTGAAAACCCATTTGTAAATCAGCCCCAGCATTTT. Protein product: CASSENPFVNQPQHF.

Only a few counts were recorded for this clonotype. The chain links TRBV6-1 to TRBJ2-7; the D is unclear. V was shortened by 1 base and J by 4 bases, with 8 bases between the two germline ends. Germline assignment: CDR1 MNHNS and CDR2 SASEGT. CDR3 length: 13 amino acids. Here the CDR3 reads CASSEVVSYEQYV. The CDR3 nucleotides are TGTGCCAGCAGTGAAGTGGTGTCTTACGAGCAGTACGTC.

This clonotype has just a few counts. This chain uses TRBV11-2 with TRBJ1-6; no firm D call. The V end was cut by 0 bases, the J end by 7 bases, with 7 bases between. CDR3 length: 14 amino acids. CDR1 SGHAT and CDR2 FQNNGV come from the germline V gene. CDR3 in amino acids: CASSLDPVNSPLHF. DNA of the CDR3: TGTGCCAGCAGCTTAGACCCGGTAAATTCACCCCTCCACTTT.

This clonotype was detected only a few times. This rearrangement joins TRBV6-6 to TRBJ2-6; TRBD1 might be the D (5 bases). V gave up 2 bases and J gave up 3 bases, with 17 bases separating them. This CDR3 comprises 18 residues. The germline V gene has CDR1 MNHNY and CDR2 SVGAGI (reference sequence). The CDR3 DNA reads as TGTGCCAGCAGTTACGGCGACAGAGGCGTTGATGGGGCCAACGTCCTGACTTTC. Translation gives CASSYGDRGVDGANVLTF.

The chain is built from TRBV6-2 or TRBV6-3 and TRBJ2-7; D unclear. Trimming left V 0 bases short and J 3 bases short, with 9 bases between. The CDR3 contains 14 residues. Germline V lookup: CDR1 MNHEY, CDR2 SVGEGT. CDR3 amino acids: CASSYSRLDYEQYV. The CDR3 DNA reads TGTGCCAGCAGTTACTCGAGACTGGACTACGAGCAGTACGTC.

This clonotype has a handful of counts. V is TRBV10-3 and J is TRBJ2-7; D ambiguous. V dropped 2 bases and J dropped 7 bases, with 15 bases sitting between them. From germline, CDR1 is ENHRY and CDR2 SYGVKD. This CDR3 is 14 amino acids long. The CDR3 here is CAISEGVQLREQYV. CDR3 bases: TGTGCCATCAGTGAGGGGGTTCAACTACGGGAGCAGTACGTC.

The chain joins TRBV4-2 to TRBJ2-3; 8 bases match TRBD2. V trimming: 4 bases; J trimming: 5 bases; junction bases outside the gene matches: 11. Germline V gene data show CDR1 as LGHNA and CDR2 as YNFKEQ. The CDR3 has 16 residues. CDR3 sequence (DNA): TGTGCCAGCAGCCCGGGAGGGGGGGGGCTTGGAGATACGCAGTATTTT. It is translated as CASSPGGGGLGDTQYF.